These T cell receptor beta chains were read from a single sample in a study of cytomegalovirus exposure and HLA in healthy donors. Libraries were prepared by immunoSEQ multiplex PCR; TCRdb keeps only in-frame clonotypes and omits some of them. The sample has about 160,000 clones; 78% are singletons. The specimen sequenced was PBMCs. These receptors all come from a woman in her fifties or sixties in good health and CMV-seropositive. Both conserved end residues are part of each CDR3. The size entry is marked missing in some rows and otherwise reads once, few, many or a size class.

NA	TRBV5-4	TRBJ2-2	CASKETGVAGELFF
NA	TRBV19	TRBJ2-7	CASSLPHQGSYEQYF
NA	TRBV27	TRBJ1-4	CASSGREGEKLFF
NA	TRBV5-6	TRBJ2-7	CASSFEGEQYF
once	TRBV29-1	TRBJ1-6	CSVGDSYNSPLHF
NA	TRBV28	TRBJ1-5	CASSGPGQGWQPQHF
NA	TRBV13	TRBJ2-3	CASSLEARTDTQYF
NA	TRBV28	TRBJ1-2	CASSLSSRGRGGYTF
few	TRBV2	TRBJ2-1	CASSGTSGDNEQFF
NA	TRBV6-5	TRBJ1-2	CASSGGQYTNYGYTF
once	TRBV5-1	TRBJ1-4	CASSLDSPGTGEKLFF
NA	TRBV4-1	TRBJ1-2	CASSQVGLGQGGHGYTF
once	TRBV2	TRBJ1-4	CASSSFIVTNEKLFF
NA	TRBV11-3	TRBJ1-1	CASSLGETEAFF
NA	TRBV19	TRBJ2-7	CASSPIAGGYEQYF
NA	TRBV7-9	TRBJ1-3	CASSLGKSQRPSGNTIYF
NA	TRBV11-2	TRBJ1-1	CASSLDKNTEAFF
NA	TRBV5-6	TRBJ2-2	CASSSYSPLRTGELFF
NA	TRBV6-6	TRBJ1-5	CASSQGAAQPQHF
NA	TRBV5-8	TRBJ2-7	CASSLEGLAGLYEQYF
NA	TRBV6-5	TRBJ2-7	CASPLGEKGVYEQYF
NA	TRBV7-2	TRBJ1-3	CASSLSVLSGNTIYF
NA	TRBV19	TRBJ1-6	CASSPSGFSYNSPLHF
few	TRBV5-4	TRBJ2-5	CASSQEPGYPSTETQYF
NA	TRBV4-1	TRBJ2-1	CASSLGGTGGRNEQFF
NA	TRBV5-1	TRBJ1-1	CASSFGTGNTEAFF
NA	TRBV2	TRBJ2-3	CASSDDKTLVAGTDTQYF
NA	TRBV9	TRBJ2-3	CASSVELAGVGVGGTQYF
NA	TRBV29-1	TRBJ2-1	CSVLGLAEGGRDYNEQFF
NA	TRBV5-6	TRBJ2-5	CASSLGTTLGETQYF
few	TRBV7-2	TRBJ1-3	CASNRRGSGNTIYF
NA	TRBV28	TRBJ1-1	CASSFGVDTEAFF
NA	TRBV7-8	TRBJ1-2	CASSLSGSGDYGYTF
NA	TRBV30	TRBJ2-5	CASVPREQETQYF
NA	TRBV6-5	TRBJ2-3	CASRQGRADTQYF
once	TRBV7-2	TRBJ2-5	CASSLENRGLETQYF
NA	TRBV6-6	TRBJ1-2	CASRIGTGVGGYTF
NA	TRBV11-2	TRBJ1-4	CASSPGGGVNEKLFF
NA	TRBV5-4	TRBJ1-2	CASSSQGYYGYTF
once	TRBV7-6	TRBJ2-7	CASQAGGSYEQYF
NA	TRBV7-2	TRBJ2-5	CASSFPDREETQYF